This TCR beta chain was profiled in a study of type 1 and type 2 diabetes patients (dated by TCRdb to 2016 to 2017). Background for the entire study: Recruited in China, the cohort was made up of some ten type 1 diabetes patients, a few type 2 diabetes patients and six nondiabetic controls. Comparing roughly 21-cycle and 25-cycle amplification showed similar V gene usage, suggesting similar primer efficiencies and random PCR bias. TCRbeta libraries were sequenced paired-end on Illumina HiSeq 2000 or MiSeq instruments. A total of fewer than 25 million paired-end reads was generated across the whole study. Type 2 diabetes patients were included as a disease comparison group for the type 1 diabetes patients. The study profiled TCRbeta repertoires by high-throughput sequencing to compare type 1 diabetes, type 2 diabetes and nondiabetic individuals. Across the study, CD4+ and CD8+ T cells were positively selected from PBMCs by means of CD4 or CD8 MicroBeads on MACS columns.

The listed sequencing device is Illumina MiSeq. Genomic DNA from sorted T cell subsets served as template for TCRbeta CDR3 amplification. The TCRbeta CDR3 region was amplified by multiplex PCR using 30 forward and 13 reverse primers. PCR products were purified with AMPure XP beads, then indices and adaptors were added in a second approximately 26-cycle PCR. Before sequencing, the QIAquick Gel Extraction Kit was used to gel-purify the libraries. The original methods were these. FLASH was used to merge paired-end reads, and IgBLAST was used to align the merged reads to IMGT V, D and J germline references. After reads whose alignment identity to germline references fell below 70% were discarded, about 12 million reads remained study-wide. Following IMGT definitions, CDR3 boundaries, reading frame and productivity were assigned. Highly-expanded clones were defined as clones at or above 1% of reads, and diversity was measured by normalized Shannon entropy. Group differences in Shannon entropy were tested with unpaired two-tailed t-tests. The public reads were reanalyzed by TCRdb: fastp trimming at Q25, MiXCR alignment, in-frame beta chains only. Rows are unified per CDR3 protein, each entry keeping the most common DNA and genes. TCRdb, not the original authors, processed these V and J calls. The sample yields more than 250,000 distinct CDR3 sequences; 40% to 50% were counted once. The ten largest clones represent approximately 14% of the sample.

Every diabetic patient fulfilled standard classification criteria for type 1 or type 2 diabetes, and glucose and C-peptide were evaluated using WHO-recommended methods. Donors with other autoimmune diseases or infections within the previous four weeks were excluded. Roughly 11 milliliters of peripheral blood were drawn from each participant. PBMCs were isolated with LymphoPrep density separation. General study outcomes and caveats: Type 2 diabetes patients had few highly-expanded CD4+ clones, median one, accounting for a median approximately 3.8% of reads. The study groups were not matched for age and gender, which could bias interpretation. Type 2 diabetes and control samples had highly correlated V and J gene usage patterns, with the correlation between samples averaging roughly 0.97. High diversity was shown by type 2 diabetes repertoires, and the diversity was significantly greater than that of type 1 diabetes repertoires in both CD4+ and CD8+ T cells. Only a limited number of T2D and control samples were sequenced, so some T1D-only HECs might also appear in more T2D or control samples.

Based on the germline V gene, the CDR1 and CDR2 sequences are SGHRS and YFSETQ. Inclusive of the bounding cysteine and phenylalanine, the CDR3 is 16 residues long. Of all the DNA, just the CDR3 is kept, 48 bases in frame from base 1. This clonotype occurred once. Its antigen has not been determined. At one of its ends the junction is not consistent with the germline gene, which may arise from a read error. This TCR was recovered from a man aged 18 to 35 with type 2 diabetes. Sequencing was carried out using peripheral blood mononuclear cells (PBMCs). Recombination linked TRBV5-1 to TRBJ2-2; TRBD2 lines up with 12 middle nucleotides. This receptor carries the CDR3 CASSRELAGGIGEPFF. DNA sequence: TGCGCCAGCAGCCGTGAACTAGCGGGGGGAATCGGGGAGCCGTTTTTT.